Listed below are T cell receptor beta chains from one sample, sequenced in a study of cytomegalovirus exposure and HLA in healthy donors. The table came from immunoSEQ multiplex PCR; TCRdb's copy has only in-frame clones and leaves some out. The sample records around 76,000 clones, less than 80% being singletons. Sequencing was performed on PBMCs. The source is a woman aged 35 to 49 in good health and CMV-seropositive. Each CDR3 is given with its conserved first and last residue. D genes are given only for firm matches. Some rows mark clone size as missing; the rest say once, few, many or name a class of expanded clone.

cdr3_nt: TGTGCCAGCAGCGTGGGCTTGGGGCTCTCCTACGAGCAGTACTTC
cdr3_aa: CASSVGLGLSYEQYF
j_call: TRBJ2-7
d_call: -
clone_size: -
v_call: TRBV5-6
cdr3_length: 15

cdr3_nt: TGTGCCAGTGGACTAGCGGGCTCCTACGAGCAGTACTTC
cdr3_aa: CASGLAGSYEQYF
j_call: TRBJ2-7
d_call: TRBD2
clone_size: -
v_call: TRBV19
cdr3_length: 13

cdr3_nt: TGTGCCAGTAGTATACGGGGTTTCCGTGGAAACACCATATATTTT
cdr3_aa: CASSIRGFRGNTIYF
j_call: TRBJ1-3
d_call: -
clone_size: -
v_call: TRBV19
cdr3_length: 15

cdr3_nt: TGTGCCAGCAGCTTGGGTATTGTGAACACTGAAGCTTTCTTT
cdr3_aa: CASSLGIVNTEAFF
j_call: TRBJ1-1
d_call: -
clone_size: few
v_call: TRBV5-4
cdr3_length: 14

cdr3_nt: TGTGCCAGCAGCACGACATTTTACGAGCAGTACTTC
cdr3_aa: CASSTTFYEQYF
j_call: TRBJ2-7
d_call: -
clone_size: -
v_call: TRBV11-2
cdr3_length: 12

cdr3_nt: TGTGCCAGCAGCCCGACAGGGTTCCTCTACGAGCAGTACTTC
cdr3_aa: CASSPTGFLYEQYF
j_call: TRBJ2-7
d_call: TRBD1
clone_size: -
v_call: TRBV5-5
cdr3_length: 14

cdr3_nt: TGTGCCAGCAGCCTTACAGGGATGGCAGAGACCCAGTACTTC
cdr3_aa: CASSLTGMAETQYF
j_call: TRBJ2-5
d_call: -
clone_size: -
v_call: TRBV11-3
cdr3_length: 14

cdr3_nt: TGCGCCAGCAGCTTCCGCGGGGGGGCCGGAGATACGCAGTATTTT
cdr3_aa: CASSFRGGAGDTQYF
j_call: TRBJ2-3
d_call: TRBD2
clone_size: once
v_call: TRBV5-1
cdr3_length: 15

cdr3_nt: TGTGCCAGTAGCATACATGGGGGCGTCGGGAATGAAAAACTGTTTTTT
cdr3_aa: CASSIHGGVGNEKLFF
j_call: TRBJ1-4
d_call: -
clone_size: medium-sized
v_call: TRBV19
cdr3_length: 16

cdr3_nt: TGTGCCATCAGTCTAGCGGGGGGCATCCAAGAGACCCAGTACTTC
cdr3_aa: CAISLAGGIQETQYF
j_call: TRBJ2-5
d_call: TRBD2
clone_size: -
v_call: TRBV6-5
cdr3_length: 15

cdr3_nt: TGTGCCAGCAGCATTAGTACGGGACTAGCGGGAGAGCAGTACTTC
cdr3_aa: CASSISTGLAGEQYF
j_call: TRBJ2-7
d_call: TRBD2
clone_size: -
v_call: TRBV11-2
cdr3_length: 15

cdr3_nt: TGTGCCAGCAGCCTCGGCGGGGGCCTTGAGACCCAGTACTTC
cdr3_aa: CASSLGGGLETQYF
j_call: TRBJ2-5
d_call: -
clone_size: -
v_call: TRBV5-4
cdr3_length: 14

cdr3_nt: TGTGCCACCAGCAAACACGATAATTCACCCCTCCACTTT
cdr3_aa: CATSKHDNSPLHF
j_call: TRBJ1-6
d_call: -
clone_size: -
v_call: TRBV15
cdr3_length: 13

cdr3_nt: TGTGCCAGCAGCTCTACTCTATCACGAGGAGAGACCCAGTACTTC
cdr3_aa: CASSSTLSRGETQYF
j_call: TRBJ2-5
d_call: -
clone_size: -
v_call: TRBV7-6
cdr3_length: 15

cdr3_nt: TGCGCCAGCAGACCCAGTGACAGATGGGTGACTGAAGCTTTCTTT
cdr3_aa: CASRPSDRWVTEAFF
j_call: TRBJ1-1
d_call: -
clone_size: few
v_call: TRBV4-3
cdr3_length: 15

cdr3_nt: TGTGCCAGCAGCGCCGCGGAATTTACCGTCGGCACCTTC
cdr3_aa: CASSAAEFTVGTF
j_call: TRBJ1-2
d_call: -
clone_size: -
v_call: TRBV9
cdr3_length: 13

cdr3_nt: TGTGCCAGCAGTCGACAGAGTGGAAACACCATATATTTT
cdr3_aa: CASSRQSGNTIYF
j_call: TRBJ1-3
d_call: -
clone_size: -
v_call: TRBV6-6
cdr3_length: 13

cdr3_nt: TGTGCCAGCAGCTTAGGACAGGGGTTAGGCGAGCAGTACTTC
cdr3_aa: CASSLGQGLGEQYF
j_call: TRBJ2-7
d_call: TRBD1
clone_size: once
v_call: TRBV7-9
cdr3_length: 14

cdr3_nt: TGTGCCAGCAGTGAAGGGACAGGGGGCTCCTACGAGCAGTACTTC
cdr3_aa: CASSEGTGGSYEQYF
j_call: TRBJ2-7
d_call: TRBD1
clone_size: few
v_call: TRBV6-1
cdr3_length: 15

cdr3_nt: TGTGCCTGGAGTTTGAGCACTGAAGCTTTCTTT
cdr3_aa: CAWSLSTEAFF
j_call: TRBJ1-1
d_call: -
clone_size: -
v_call: TRBV30
cdr3_length: 11

cdr3_nt: TGTGCCAGCAGTCAAGGGGGGGACAACACTGAAGCTTTCTTT
cdr3_aa: CASSQGGDNTEAFF
j_call: TRBJ1-1
d_call: -
clone_size: -
v_call: TRBV6-6
cdr3_length: 14

cdr3_nt: TGTGCCAGCAGCGCTCGGACAGGGGAGGACGGGGAGCTGTTTTTT
cdr3_aa: CASSARTGEDGELFF
j_call: TRBJ2-2
d_call: TRBD1
clone_size: -
v_call: TRBV9
cdr3_length: 15

cdr3_nt: TGTGCCAGCAGCTTAGGCAGTAATTCACCCCTCCACTTT
cdr3_aa: CASSLGSNSPLHF
j_call: TRBJ1-6
d_call: -
clone_size: few
v_call: TRBV7-2
cdr3_length: 13

cdr3_nt: TGCGCCAGCAGCTTTTCCCTCCGCACAGATACGCAGTATTTT
cdr3_aa: CASSFSLRTDTQYF
j_call: TRBJ2-3
d_call: -
clone_size: -
v_call: TRBV5-1
cdr3_length: 14

cdr3_nt: TGTGCCAGCAGCTTAGGACAGACTAACGAGCAGTACTTC
cdr3_aa: CASSLGQTNEQYF
j_call: TRBJ2-7
d_call: -
clone_size: -
v_call: TRBV5-6
cdr3_length: 13

cdr3_nt: TGTGCCAGCACTGGACAGGGTATAGACGAGCAGTACTTC
cdr3_aa: CASTGQGIDEQYF
j_call: TRBJ2-7
d_call: TRBD1
clone_size: -
v_call: TRBV6-5
cdr3_length: 13

cdr3_nt: TGTGCCAGCAGTCCCTACTCCCTCTCTGGAAACACCATATATTTT
cdr3_aa: CASSPYSLSGNTIYF
j_call: TRBJ1-3
d_call: -
clone_size: -
v_call: TRBV27
cdr3_length: 15

cdr3_nt: TGTGCCAGCAGCCAAGACGGGGGGCGAGGCTATGGCTACACCTTC
cdr3_aa: CASSQDGGRGYGYTF
j_call: TRBJ1-2
d_call: -
clone_size: -
v_call: TRBV7-9
cdr3_length: 15